Listed here are 24 T cell receptor beta chains from one sample, sequenced in a study of cytotoxic CD8 clonotypes in ibrutinib-treated CLL listed by TCRdb under 2021. The time point label, read with the paper, signifies: approximately 25 months on ibrutinib. The library was produced with the immunoSEQ multiplex PCR assay. TCRdb provides this immuneACCESS table in a form limited to in-frame rearrangements. Some clones are lacking; in checked studies, under half of them reflect an unresolved V gene, and why the rest are absent is not known. The sample contains approximately 200,000 clones, around three quarters of them found a single time. The ten most abundant clones make up around an eighth of the sample. The specimen was PBMCs, collected after 24 months of ibrutinib treatment. Receptors originate from a human donor with chronic lymphocytic leukemia.

The rearrangement links TRBV4-3 to TRBJ2-7; D unclear. Trimming left V 1 base short and J 0 bases short, with 10 bases between. Germline values: CDR1 LGHNA, CDR2 YSLEER. This CDR3 region has 15 residues. CDR3 nucleotides: TGCGCCAGCAGCCAAGTAACAGCTCCCTCCTACGAGCAGTACTTC. Amino acids: CASSQVTAPSYEQYF.

This chain's CDR3 is CASSLDRAVDGNEQFF. The CDR3, as DNA: TGCGCCAGCAGCTTGGACAGGGCGGTTGATGGCAATGAGCAGTTCTTC. The genes are TRBV5-1 and TRBJ2-1; D may be TRBD1 (6 bases). The V gene lost 0 bases and the J gene lost 6 bases, with 16 bases spanning the gap. CDR1 is SGHRS and CDR2 is YFSETQ in the germline V gene. This CDR3 region has 16 residues.

This chain links TRBV5-1 with TRBJ1-1; a weak D match, TRBD1 (5 bases). Germline-derived CDR1 and CDR2 are SGHRS and YFSETQ. The CDR3 spans 13 residues. Trimming removed 0 bases at V and 6 bases at J, with 9 bases between. The CDR3 protein is CASSLGQGAEAFF. Written as DNA, the CDR3 is TGCGCCAGCAGCTTGGGGCAGGGAGCTGAAGCTTTCTTT.

This clone has only a few counts. The chain uses TRBV7-9 and TRBJ2-1; D is ambiguous. CDR3 length: 12 amino acids. V dropped 1 base and J dropped 4 bases, with 2 bases sitting between them. Germline CDR1 is SEHNR and CDR2 is FQNEAQ (reference sequence). The DNA of the CDR3 is TGTGCCAGCAGCTTAGATTACAATGAGCAGTTCTTC. As protein: CASSLDYNEQFF.

The chain links TRBV7-9 to TRBJ1-1; tentative D call: TRBD1 (5 bases). Germline V gene sequence: CDR1 SEHNR, CDR2 FQNEAQ (reference sequence). The V and J ends lost 5 bases and 0 bases respectively, with 7 bases between them. The CDR3 runs to 13 residues. The CDR3 loop is CASSATVNTEAFF. In nucleotides, the CDR3 is TGTGCCAGCAGCGCGACAGTGAACACTGAAGCTTTCTTT.

The chain recombines TRBV4-2 with TRBJ2-1, with 7 bases that match TRBD2. Germline V gene sequence: CDR1 LGHNA, CDR2 YNFKEQ. The CDR3 extends over 16 amino acids. Unmatched junction bases numbered 8, after V lost 1 base and J lost 5 bases. CDR3 sequence: CASSQAGSRGDNEQFF. The DNA of the CDR3 is TGTGCCAGCAGCCAAGCGGGGTCCCGGGGGGACAATGAGCAGTTCTTC.

The rearrangement joins TRBV5-1 to TRBJ1-2; D not resolved. CDR3 length: 13 residues. Germline-derived CDR1 and CDR2 are SGHRS and YFSETQ. V dropped 5 bases and J dropped 5 bases, with 13 bases sitting between them. The CDR3 nucleotides are TGCGCCAGCAGACTTGACGGGAAGTATGGCTACACCTTC. Translating it yields CASRLDGKYGYTF.

The table lists this clone with a few counts. J is TRBJ2-7 and V is TRBV30; D could derive from TRBD1 or TRBD2 (5 bases each). Deletions cut 3 bases from V and 5 bases from J, with 14 bases between. CDR1 is GTSNPN, CDR2 SVGIG, per germline (reference sequence). There are 13 residues in the CDR3. CDR3 loop: CAWSRDGLDEQYF. The CDR3 DNA reads as TGTGCCTGGAGCCGGGACGGATTAGACGAGCAGTACTTC.

The chain carries TRBV10-3 and TRBJ2-1, with 7 bases aligning to TRBD2. After removal of 1 base from V and 2 bases from J, the junction contained 2 bases not matched to a gene. The CDR3 is made up of 15 amino acids. CDR1 is ENHRY, CDR2 SYGVKD, per germline. The CDR3 protein is CAISELAGAYNEQFF. CDR3 coding DNA: TGTGCCATCAGTGAGTTAGCGGGCGCCTACAATGAGCAGTTCTTC.

There are a few counts of this clone. The rearrangement links TRBV6-5 to TRBJ1-5; D is perhaps TRBD1 (5 bases). CDR3 length: 14 amino acids. CDR1 and CDR2 from the germline V gene are MNHEY and SVGAGI. V lost 5 bases and J 6 bases, leaving 14 bases between the germline ends. CDR3: CASSEQGGGQPQHF. The CDR3 DNA reads as TGTGCCAGCAGTGAGCAGGGTGGAGGTCAGCCCCAGCATTTT.

The chain links TRBV25-1 to TRBJ2-7; 7 positions match TRBD1. Germline V gene sequence: CDR1 MGHDK, CDR2 SYGVNS. V was clipped by 5 bases and J by 0 bases; unmatched bases: 7. The CDR3 length is 15 residues. The CDR3 reads CASSLGGVRSYEQYF. The CDR3, as DNA: TGTGCCAGCAGTCTAGGGGGCGTCCGCTCCTACGAGCAGTACTTC.

This clone was observed a few times. The chain is built from TRBV5-4 and TRBJ2-5; the D gene is possibly TRBD2 (5 bases). The CDR3 loop spans 15 amino acids. CDR1 is SGHNT, CDR2 YYREEE, per germline (reference sequence). V shed 4 bases and J shed 0 bases, with 13 bases lying between them. The CDR3 spells CASSPGLRDQETQYF. DNA of the CDR3: TGTGCCAGCAGCCCGGGGTTGCGGGACCAAGAGACCCAGTACTTC.

The table lists this clone with a few counts. The CDR3 region has the DNA TGTGCCAGTAGTATTCGGGGGAACACCGGGGAGCTGTTTTTT. It translates to CASSIRGNTGELFF. This chain links TRBV19 with TRBJ2-2; tentative D call: TRBD2 (5 bases). The CDR3 sequence is 14 residues long. CDR1 is LNHDA and CDR2 is SQIVND in the germline V gene (reference sequence). V was cut by 3 bases and J by 1 base, with 6 bases left in between.

The rearrangement uses TRBV7-8 and TRBJ1-3, with D uncertain. The CDR3 is 14 residues long. V was trimmed by 5 bases and J by 1 base, leaving 9 bases between them. Looked up from germline, CDR1 is SGHVS and CDR2 is FQNEAQ. The CDR3 DNA reads as TGTGCCAGCAGCCAACAGATTTCTGGAAACACCATATATTTT. Translating it yields CASSQQISGNTIYF.

This chain connects TRBV5-3 to TRBJ2-2; TRBD2 aligns across 13 bases. TRBV5-3 is placed among ORFs of uncertain function. The V and J ends lost 5 bases and 7 bases, in that order; junction bases with no gene match: 8. The length of the CDR3 is 16 residues. CDR3: CARRRGTSGNSGELFF. The CDR3 nucleotides read TGTGCCAGAAGAAGGGGGACTAGCGGGAATAGCGGGGAGCTGTTTTTT.

This clone was detected a few times. The rearrangement uses TRBV5-1 and TRBJ1-2, with TRBD1 matching over 9 bases. The CDR3 length is 16 residues. The germline V gene encodes CDR1 SGHRS and CDR2 YFSETQ. Trimming took 4 bases from V and 2 from J; bases not matched to a gene: 9. DNA of the CDR3: TGCGCCAGCAGCCCCCCAAACGACAGGGGGAACTATGGCTACACCTTC. It encodes CASSPPNDRGNYGYTF. The whole variable domain, remainder taken from reference TRBV5-1 and TRBJ1-2, is KAGVTQTPRYLIKTRGQQVTLSCSPISGHRSVSWYQQTPGQGLQFLFEYFSETQRNKGNFPGRFSGRQFSNSRSEMNVSTLELGDSALYLCASSPPNDRGNYGYTFGSGTRLTVV.

The rearrangement joins TRBV2 to TRBJ1-2, with D unresolved. With 4 bases removed from V and 4 bases from J, the gap between germline ends came to 4 bases. Germline V lookup: CDR1 SNHLY, CDR2 FYNNEI. The CDR3 is 11 amino acids. CDR3 sequence: CASSGGYGYTF. The CDR3 DNA reads TGTGCCAGCAGTGGGGGCTATGGCTACACCTTC.

The rearrangement uses TRBV9 and TRBJ2-7; 8 nucleotides agree with TRBD2. The CDR3 is 16 residues long. Germline V gives CDR1 SGDLS, CDR2 YYNGEE. The J segment lost 5 bases and the V segment lost 4 bases, leaving 14 bases of the junction unmatched. The CDR3 protein is CASSRFGRGAVNEQYF. DNA of the CDR3: TGTGCCAGCAGCCGCTTCGGGAGGGGGGCAGTAAACGAGCAGTACTTC.

This clone was detected only a few times. The genes are TRBV6-5 and TRBJ1-1; D is unclear. Germline V gene sequence: CDR1 MNHEY, CDR2 SVGAGI. The CDR3 is made up of 13 amino acids. Trimming pared 6 bases from V and 1 base from J, leaving 9 bases between. The CDR3 protein is CASSTGRNTEAFF. The DNA for the CDR3 is TGTGCCAGCAGCACTGGACGGAACACTGAAGCTTTCTTT.

The chain joins TRBV11-3 to TRBJ2-3; 8 nucleotides agree with TRBD2. Germline-derived CDR1 and CDR2 are SGHNT and YENEEA. The CDR3 length is 16 residues. J was trimmed by 3 bases and V by 4 bases; bases with no gene match: 9. The CDR3 DNA is TGTGCCAGCAGCTGGAGTCGAGCGGGAGAAACAGATACGCAGTATTTT. Protein product: CASSWSRAGETDTQYF.

The rearrangement uses TRBV18 and TRBJ1-1; the match to TRBD1 covers 7 bases. V lost 4 bases and J lost 5; bases outside the gene matches: 7. This CDR3 is 14 amino acids long. Germline-derived CDR1 and CDR2 are KGHSH and LQKENI. The CDR3 region has the DNA TGTGCCAGCTCACACTCCGGACAGGAGACTGAAGCTTTCTTT. Its translation is CASSHSGQETEAFF.

This clone was counted only a few times. The chain has TRBV14 and TRBJ2-7, with D possibly being TRBD2 (6 bases). V dropped 6 bases and J dropped 0 bases, with 15 bases sitting between them. CDR3 length: 15 residues. The germline CDR1 and CDR2 sequences are SGHDN and FVKESK. The CDR3 sequence is CASSRDFVSSYEQYF. DNA for the CDR3: TGTGCCAGCAGTCGGGACTTCGTGAGCTCCTACGAGCAGTACTTC.

The chain links TRBV5-1 to TRBJ2-7; TRBD2 might be the D (5 bases). Per germline, CDR1 SGHRS and CDR2 YFSETQ. The length of the CDR3 is 13 residues. V was pared by 0 bases and J by 7 bases, with 11 bases between. Written as DNA, the CDR3 is TGCGCCAGCAGCTTGGCTCCTGGCGGGGAGCAGTACTTC. Amino acid sequence: CASSLAPGGEQYF.

The chain combines TRBV7-2 with TRBJ2-7; TRBD1 aligns across 7 bases. CDR1 and CDR2 from the germline V gene are SGHTA and FQGNSA. Germline trimming cut 4 bases from V and 0 bases from J; bases unmatched to any gene: 6. The CDR3 consists of 15 residues. The CDR3 coding sequence is TGTGCCAGCAGCTGGGACAGTTCTTACTCCTACGAGCAGTACTTC. Its translation is CASSWDSSYSYEQYF. Supplemented by reference TRBV7-2 and TRBJ2-7, the full variable domain reads GAGVSQSPSNKVTEKGKDVELRCDPISGHTALYWYRQSLGQGLEFLIYFQGNSAPDKSGLPSDRFSAERTGGSVSTLTIQRTQQEDSAVYLCASSWDSSYSYEQYFGPGTRLTVT.